This T cell receptor beta chain originates from a study of neurological immune-mediated disorders. Findings and limits, study-wide: The phylogenetic placement of 18 of 34 multiple sclerosis patients' repertoires in one related-CDR3 cluster constitutes a possible signature. The expanded clones of different subjects shared no CDR3 amino acid sequences (suggesting private repertoires in all groups).

2 million PBMCs stored at -80 C were the source of the unsorted libraries. Each CDR3 protein is one row after TCRdb ran MiXCR on the 5' RACE reads. The sample contains some 65,000 distinct CDR3 sequences, around 5.5% of which appear only once. In regard to this clonotype: The antigen is undetermined.

V lost 2 bases to trimming and J lost 14 bases, with 9 bases between them. Germline assignment: CDR1 MNHNY and CDR2 SVGAGI (reference sequence). This CDR3 is 11 amino acids long. The source is a woman aged 25-40 years with multiple sclerosis. Sequenced sample: PBMCs. The V call is TRBV6-6, the J call TRBJ1-4, with D possibly matching TRBD1 (5 bases). For the CDR3, the DNA is TGTGCCAGCAGTTACCAAACAGGTCTGTTTTTT. Translating it yields CASSYQTGLFF.